The text below deals with one T cell receptor beta chain. Its antigen is unknown. Base-call qualities are not available, and no considerably larger clone is one nucleotide away. The data stem from a study of blood T cell repertoires in COVID-19 (dated by TCRdb to 2018 to 2020). Regarding the complete study: Samples from collaborators originated in the United States, Italy and Spain and spanned both the acute and convalescent phases of COVID-19. Samples were obtained from the ongoing ImmuneRACE study (first 160 participants) and from over 1,000 subjects provided by 6 global collaborators. Where available, HLA class I and class II types were obtained from metadata supplied by the sample provider rather than from assay-based typing. Subjects who had been exposed to COVID-19, were actively infected with it, or had recovered from it provided the deeply sampled blood TCRbeta repertoires that made up the dataset. The repertoires were released in a freely available public database meant as a resource for research on the immune response to SARS-CoV-2. Sample metadata almost always included a de-identified subject ID, COVID-19 status, age in years and sex. The material from the prospective study consisted of cDNA or gDNA derived from T cells, B-cell-depleted T cells, or PBMCs. General conclusions and limits of the study: The amount of clinical and demographic metadata varied by source and participant and was provided uncurated.

The collaborating institutions used their own protocols to collect whole blood in K2EDTA tubes. For TCRbeta analysis, collaborators shipped samples as frozen whole blood, isolated PBMCs, or DNA extracted from either of those sample types. TCRbeta CDR3 regions were amplified from genomic DNA using the immunoSEQ Assay, a bias-controlled multiplex PCR. Under the source paper's analysis protocol: The number of nucleated cells in each sample was estimated from the amplification of reference gene primers within the assay. To quantify the absolute abundance of each unique TCRbeta CDR3 rearrangement, sequence reads were collapsed and filtered. For each sample, productive Simpson clonality was calculated as the square root of Simpson's diversity index across productive rearrangements. TCRdb took over this immuneACCESS table, retaining in-frame rearrangements with V and J assigned. Such tables are incomplete; in checked studies, under half of the missing clones stem from an unresolved V gene, and the remainder is unexplained. D and trimming come from the DNA, and the V and J calls and clone size come from that table. Here the sample has roughly 140,000 clones; more than 70% occur a single time. The ten largest clones add up to about 28% of the sample.

From cysteine to phenylalanine, the CDR3 is 15 amino acids long. The read is trimmed to its CDR3 DNA, 45 bases read in frame from base 1. This clonotype originated in a human donor in a cohort sampled during active COVID-19. The sequenced material came from peripheral blood. The chain links TRBV21-1 with TRBJ2-5; TRBD1 reflects the table's D call only, with no check against the DNA. TRBV21-1 is a recognized pseudogene. The CDR3 reads as follows: CASSSLTGVGATQYF. The DNA sequence is TGTGCCAGCAGCAGCCTGACAGGCGTAGGTGCGACCCAGTACTTC.